This is a list of T cell receptor beta chains from one sample in a study of identical twins. TCRdb independently ran MiXCR on the 5' RACE reads; one entry per CDR3 protein. Of roughly 1,500,000 distinct CDR3 sequences listed, less than 35% are singletons. Sequenced input: cord blood. These receptors originate from a newborn girl in good health. Each CDR3 is given with its conserved first and last residue. The D gene is left open where the match is weak. A clone size is listed for some rows: how often the clone was seen (once, few, many), or a class if it is expanded.

D gene,clone size,V gene,J gene,CDR3 DNA,CDR3 protein
NA,NA,TRBV7-8,TRBJ2-4,TGTGCCAGCAGCTTAGGCAGGGGCGGAGGGGACCCCAAAAACATTCAGTACTTC,CASSLGRGGGDPKNIQYF
TRBD1,few,TRBV12-3/TRBV12-4,TRBJ1-1,TGTGCCAGCAGACTAGGGACAGGGGTATGGGGCACTGAAGCTTTCTTT,CASRLGTGVWGTEAFF
NA,NA,TRBV19,TRBJ1-2,TGTGCCAGTAGTGATACCCCGCAGGGGCTGGAGGGCTACACCTTC,CASSDTPQGLEGYTF
NA,few,TRBV20-1,TRBJ1-2,TGCAGTGCTTCGTCGGGAACCACTAACTATGGCTACACCTTC,CSASSGTTNYGYTF
TRBD2,NA,TRBV3-1,TRBJ2-5,TGTGCCAGCAGCCAAGTGAACGGGAGGGCCGTTAAGACCCAGTACTTC,CASSQVNGRAVKTQYF
NA,few,TRBV5-6,TRBJ2-7,TGTGCCAGCAGCCTGCAGGGGGGACAACTTTTCTACGAGCAGTACTTC,CASSLQGGQLFYEQYF
NA,NA,TRBV4-2,TRBJ1-1,TGTGCCAGCAGCCAAGCCGGGGACGACACTGAAGCTTTCTTT,CASSQAGDDTEAFF
TRBD1,few,TRBV12-3/TRBV12-4,TRBJ2-1,TGTGCCAGCAGTTTTCGGGACAGGGGAAGGGGTGAGCAGTTCTTC,CASSFRDRGRGEQFF
NA,NA,TRBV4-2,TRBJ2-1,TGTGCCAGCAGCCATCCCCGGGACCCTCAAAGCTCCTACAATGAGCAGTTCTTC,CASSHPRDPQSSYNEQFF
TRBD2,NA,TRBV20-1,TRBJ2-3,TGCAGTGCCTCGACTAGCGCTCCAGATACGCAGTATTTT,CSASTSAPDTQYF
NA,few,TRBV11-1,TRBJ2-7,TGTGCCAGCAGCTTATATGCGCGGACCTACGAGCAGTACTTC,CASSLYARTYEQYF
NA,NA,TRBV29-1,TRBJ1-1,TGCAGCGTTGAAGGAGCGGATACTGAAGCTTTCTTT,CSVEGADTEAFF
TRBD1,NA,TRBV6-2/TRBV6-3,TRBJ2-7,TGTGCCAGCAGAGAGGACAGGGCCTACGAGCAGTACTTC,CASREDRAYEQYF
TRBD1,NA,TRBV18,TRBJ1-5,TGTGCCAGCTCACTTGGGACAGGGGCGAGTCAGCCCCAGCATTTT,CASSLGTGASQPQHF
NA,NA,TRBV2,TRBJ2-7,TGTGCCAGCAGTGAGGGGCTGTCGGTCTCCTACAAGCAGTACTTC,CASSEGLSVSYKQYF
TRBD2,few,TRBV12-3/TRBV12-4,TRBJ2-7,TGTGCCAGCAGCCCGGGACTAGACAGCAACGAGCAGTACTTC,CASSPGLDSNEQYF
NA,NA,TRBV12-5,TRBJ1-5,TGTGCTAGTGCCTTAGAGGGGCGGACTCAGCCCCAGCATTTT,CASALEGRTQPQHF